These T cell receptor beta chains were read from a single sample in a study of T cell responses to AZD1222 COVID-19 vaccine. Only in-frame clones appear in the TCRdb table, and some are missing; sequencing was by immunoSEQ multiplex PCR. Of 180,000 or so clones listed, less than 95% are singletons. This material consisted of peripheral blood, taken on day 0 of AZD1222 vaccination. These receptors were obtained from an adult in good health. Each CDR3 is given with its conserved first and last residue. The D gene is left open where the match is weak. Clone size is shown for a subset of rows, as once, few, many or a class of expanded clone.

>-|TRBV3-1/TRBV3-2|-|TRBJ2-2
TGTGCCAGCAGCCAGACGGGGGGCTACACCGGGGAGCTGTTTTTT
CASSQTGGYTGELFF
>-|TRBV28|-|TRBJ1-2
TGTGCCAGCGGTCCTTGGGGCTACACCTTC
CASGPWGYTF
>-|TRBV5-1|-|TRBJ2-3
TGCGCCAGCAGCTTGGCCGAGCAACCGGGTTTGAATACGCAGTATTTT
CASSLAEQPGLNTQYF
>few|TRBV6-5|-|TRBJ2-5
TGTGCCAGCAGTTATGGTGGGGGCTCGGAGACCCAGTACTTC
CASSYGGGSETQYF
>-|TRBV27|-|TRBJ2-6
TGTGCCAGTCGAACGTGGGGTCCTTACTCTGGGGCCAACGTCCTGACTTTC
CASRTWGPYSGANVLTF
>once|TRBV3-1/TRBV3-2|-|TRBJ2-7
TGTGCCAGCAGCCAAGACAGGGCCGCGGTCTACGAGCAGTACTTC
CASSQDRAAVYEQYF
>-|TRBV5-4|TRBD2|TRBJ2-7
TGTGCCAGCAGCTCGGGAGGGGGACCCTCCTACGAGCAGTACTTC
CASSSGGGPSYEQYF
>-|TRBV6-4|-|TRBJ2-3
TGTGCCAGCAGTGACCACAGGGCTGGCACAGATACGCAGTATTTT
CASSDHRAGTDTQYF
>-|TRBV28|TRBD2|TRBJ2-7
TGTGCCAGCAGCTCCGCAGAGCGGGAGGGCCACGAGCAGTACTTC
CASSSAEREGHEQYF
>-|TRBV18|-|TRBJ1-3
TGTGCCAGCTCACCACTGAAGACTCCAAGCTCTGGAAACACCATATATTTT
CASSPLKTPSSGNTIYF
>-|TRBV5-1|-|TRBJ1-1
TGCGCCAGCAGCTTCGCAGTGGGGCGCACTGAAGCTTTCTTT
CASSFAVGRTEAFF
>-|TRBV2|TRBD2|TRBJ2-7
TGTGCCAGCAGTGTTATCGGGACTAGCGGGAGGCGTAGGAACGAGCAGTACTTC
CASSVIGTSGRRRNEQYF
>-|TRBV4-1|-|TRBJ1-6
TGCGCCAGCAGCCAAGGGACTCTGAGGGATTCACCCCTCCACTTT
CASSQGTLRDSPLHF
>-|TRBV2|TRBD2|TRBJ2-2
TGTGCCAGCATTTACCTAGCGGGAGCCACCGGGGAGCTGTTTTTT
CASIYLAGATGELFF
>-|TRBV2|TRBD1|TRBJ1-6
TGTGCCTCAGACCGGGACAGATATAATTCACCCCTCCACTTT
CASDRDRYNSPLHF
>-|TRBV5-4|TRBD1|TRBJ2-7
TGTGCCAGCAGCCGGGACAGCCCCTACGAGCAGTACTTC
CASSRDSPYEQYF
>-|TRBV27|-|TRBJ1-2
TGTGCCAGCAGCCAAACAGGAGACTATGGCTACACCTTC
CASSQTGDYGYTF
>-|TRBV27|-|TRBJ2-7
TGTGCCAGCAGTCTCGGATCAAATACATACGAGCAGTACTTC
CASSLGSNTYEQYF
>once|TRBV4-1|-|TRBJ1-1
TGCGCCAGCAGCCTCACCCCCGCGAACGGGGTTGCTACTGAAGCTTTCTTT
CASSLTPANGVATEAFF
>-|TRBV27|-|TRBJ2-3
TGTGCCAGCAGTTTCGGGATTACAGTCCTTACGCAGTATTTT
CASSFGITVLTQYF
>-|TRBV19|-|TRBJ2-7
TGTGCCAGTAGCGCCGGTCTCTTCTACGAGCAGTACTTC
CASSAGLFYEQYF
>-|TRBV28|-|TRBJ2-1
TGTGCCAGCAGTTCCCAGGGCCTAGGGGACAATGAGCAGTTCTTC
CASSSQGLGDNEQFF
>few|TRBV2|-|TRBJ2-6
TGTGCCAGCGGGGAGTACTCTGGGGCCAACGTCCTGACTTTC
CASGEYSGANVLTF
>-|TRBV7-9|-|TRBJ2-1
TGTGCCAGCACTACGGGGGCCTCCCTTAACAATGAGCAGTTCTTC
CASTTGASLNNEQFF
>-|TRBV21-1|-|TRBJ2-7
TGTGCCAGCAGCCTGGGGGGCAGGACAACCTACGAGCAGTACTTC
CASSLGGRTTYEQYF
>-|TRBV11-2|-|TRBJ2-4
TGTGCCAGCAGCCCTCGAGGGGCCCAAAACATTCAGTACTTC
CASSPRGAQNIQYF
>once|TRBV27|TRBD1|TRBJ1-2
TGTGCCAGCAGATCCTACCCGGGACAGAACTATGGCTACACCTTC
CASRSYPGQNYGYTF
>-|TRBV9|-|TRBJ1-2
TGTGCCAGCAGCGTAGCCTACAGCGCGACCTATGGCTACACCTTC
CASSVAYSATYGYTF
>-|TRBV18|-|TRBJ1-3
TGTGCCGTCACCGGCACTCCTGGAAACACCATATATTTT
CAVTGTPGNTIYF
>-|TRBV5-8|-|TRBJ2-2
TGTGCCAGCAGCAGACATACGAACACCGGGGAGCTGTTTTTT
CASSRHTNTGELFF
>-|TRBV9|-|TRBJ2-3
TGTGCCAGCAGCGTAGCTCTTGGGGGTGCTCGCCCGGCAGATACGCAGTATTTT
CASSVALGGARPADTQYF
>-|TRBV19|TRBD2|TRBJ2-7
TGTGCCAGTAGTATAGATCAGGCTAGCGGGAGAAACGAGCAGTACTTC
CASSIDQASGRNEQYF
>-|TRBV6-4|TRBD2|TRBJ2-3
TGTGCCAGCAGTGACTCCGGGACTAGCGGCACAGATACGCAGTATTTT
CASSDSGTSGTDTQYF
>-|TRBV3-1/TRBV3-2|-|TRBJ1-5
TGTGCCAGCAGCCAATCCGGCGGAGGGAATCAGCCCCAGCATTTT
CASSQSGGGNQPQHF
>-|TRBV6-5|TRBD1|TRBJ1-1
TGTGCCAGCAGCCCGACAGGGGGAACGGCTGAAGCTTTCTTT
CASSPTGGTAEAFF
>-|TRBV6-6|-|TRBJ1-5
TGTGCCAGCAGACGCGGACAAGAGGATCAGCCCCAGCATTTT
CASRRGQEDQPQHF
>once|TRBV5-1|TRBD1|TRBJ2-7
TGCGCCAGCAGCGGACAGGGGGGTTCCTACGAGCAGTACTTC
CASSGQGGSYEQYF
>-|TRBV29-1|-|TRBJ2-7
TGCAGCGCCCGAAGGAGGGGCGAGCAGTACTTC
CSARRRGEQYF
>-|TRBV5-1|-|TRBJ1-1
TGCGCCAGCAGCTTGGGCAGAAGGTCGAACACTGAAGCTTTCTTT
CASSLGRRSNTEAFF
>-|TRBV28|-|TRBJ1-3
TGTGCCAGCAGACTCTTGGGGGCTGGAAACACCATATATTTT
CASRLLGAGNTIYF
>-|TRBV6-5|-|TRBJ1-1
TGTGCCAGCAGTTACTCGAGAGGGAAGGCTTTCTTT
CASSYSRGKAFF
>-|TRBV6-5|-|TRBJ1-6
TGTGCCAGCAGTTACTCGGCAGGGGCGGGATCACCCCTCCACTTT
CASSYSAGAGSPLHF
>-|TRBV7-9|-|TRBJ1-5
TGTGCCAGCAGCCTAGACGGAATTAATCAGCCCCAGCATTTT
CASSLDGINQPQHF
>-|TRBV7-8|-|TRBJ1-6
TGTGCCAGCAGCTTAGCGGGCGGGAGTGGCAGGGATAATTCACCCCTCCACTTT
CASSLAGGSGRDNSPLHF
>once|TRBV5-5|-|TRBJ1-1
TGTGCCAGCAGCTTGGGGCGGCGAGAAGCTTTCTTT
CASSLGRREAFF
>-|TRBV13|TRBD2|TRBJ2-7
TGTGCCAGCAGCGACTCGGGAGGGCCCAACGAGCAGTACTTC
CASSDSGGPNEQYF
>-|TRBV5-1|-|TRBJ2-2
TGCGCCAGCAGCTTGAGGGAAGCCGGGGAGCTGTTTTTT
CASSLREAGELFF
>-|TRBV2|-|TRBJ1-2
TGTGCCAGCAGTGAGGGATATGGCTACACCTTC
CASSEGYGYTF
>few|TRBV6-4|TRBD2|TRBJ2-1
TGTGCCAGCAGTGCGGGGCGGGAGGGCCCCTACAATGAGCAGTTCTTC
CASSAGREGPYNEQFF
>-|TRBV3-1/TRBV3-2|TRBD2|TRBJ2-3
TGTGCCAGCAGCCGCCCGACTAGCGACACAGATACGCAGTATTTT
CASSRPTSDTDTQYF
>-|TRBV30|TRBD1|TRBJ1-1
TGTGCCTGGAGTTCCCAACAAACGACAGGGCCTATCGGCACTGAAGCTTTCTTT
CAWSSQQTTGPIGTEAFF
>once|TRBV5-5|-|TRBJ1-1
TGTGCCAGCAGCTTTATGAGGACCCCGGAAACTTTCTTT
CASSFMRTPETFF
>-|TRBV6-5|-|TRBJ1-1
TGTGCCAGCAGACCGGGACGAGAAAACACTGAAGCTTTCTTT
CASRPGRENTEAFF